These 26 T cell receptor beta chains share one sample of origin, sequenced in a study of blood T cell repertoires in COVID-19. Profiling relied on immunoSEQ multiplex PCR, and the TCRdb table lists in-frame clones only, not all of them. Of approximately 250,000 clones in the sample, roughly 90% are singletons; the top ten hold over 10%. The specimen was peripheral blood. Receptors were obtained from a woman aged 70-85 years with COVID-19, enrolled during active disease.

The chain combines TRBV12-3 or TRBV12-4 with TRBJ1-2; D may be TRBD1 (6 bases). This CDR3 is 13 amino acids long. Trimming took 6 bases from V and 4 from J, leaving 12 bases between them. The CDR3 region has the DNA TGTGCCAGCAGAGGACAGATTCTCTATGGCTACACCTTC. It encodes CASRGQILYGYTF.

This sequence joins TRBV5-1 and TRBJ1-4; maybe TRBD1 (6 bases). The CDR3 sequence is 16 residues long. The germline V gene has CDR1 SGHRS and CDR2 YFSETQ. Trimming shortened V by 4 bases and J by 3 bases, and 16 bases separated the two germline ends. CDR3 bases: TGCGCCAGCAGCATCCAGGGGAAGTCGGCTAATGAAAAACTGTTTTTT. Amino acid sequence: CASSIQGKSANEKLFF. The complete variable domain, with remaining parts taken from reference TRBV5-1 and TRBJ1-4, reads KAGVTQTPRYLIKTRGQQVTLSCSPISGHRSVSWYQQTPGQGLQFLFEYFSETQRNKGNFPGRFSGRQFSNSRSEMNVSTLELGDSALYLCASSIQGKSANEKLFFGSGTQLSVL.

The gene calls are TRBV10-3 and TRBJ2-2, with TRBD2 identical over 8 bases. CDR1 ENHRY and CDR2 SYGVKD come from the germline V gene. V trimming: 4 bases; J trimming: 1 base; junction bases outside the gene matches: 5. CDR3 size: 16 residues. CDR3 in DNA: TGTGCCATCAGTGTTTTAGCGGGGAGGAACACCGGGGAGCTGTTTTTT. It is translated as CAISVLAGRNTGELFF.

The chain couples TRBV2 to TRBJ1-1; TRBD1 matches at 9 bases. The V segment lost 5 bases and the J segment 3 bases; nucleotides outside the gene matches: 4. CDR3 length: 14 residues. Germline CDR1 is SNHLY and CDR2 is FYNNEI. The CDR3 nucleotides are TGTGCCAGCAGTATACAGGGGGCGGACACTGAAGCTTTCTTT. Its protein is CASSIQGADTEAFF.

The rearrangement links TRBV18 to TRBJ2-3; TRBD2 matches at 13 bases. Germline values: CDR1 KGHSH, CDR2 LQKENI. With V trimmed by 3 bases and J by 2 bases, 5 bases remained unmatched. This CDR3 has 17 residues. For the CDR3, the DNA is TGTGCCAGCTCACCGGGACTAGCGGGGTTCGTCACAGATACGCAGTATTTT. Residues: CASSPGLAGFVTDTQYF.

This clone occurred once. J is TRBJ2-5 and V is TRBV27; a weak D match, TRBD2 (6 bases). The CDR3 has 18 amino acids. Germline loops: CDR1 MNHEY, CDR2 SMNVEV (reference sequence). V lost 5 bases to trimming and J lost 2 bases, with 24 bases between them. The CDR3 DNA is TGTGCCAGCAGTCTTTCGGGGGTGATAGGACAAGATCAAGAGACCCAGTACTTC. Protein: CASSLSGVIGQDQETQYF.

The chain uses TRBV2 and TRBJ1-5; D may be TRBD1 (5 bases). V gave up 5 bases and J gave up 0 bases, with 11 bases separating them. The germline V gene encodes CDR1 SNHLY and CDR2 FYNNEI. CDR3 length: 15 residues. The CDR3 DNA is TGTGCCAGCAGTCTCGACAGCGATAGCAATCAGCCCCAGCATTTT. Translation: CASSLDSDSNQPQHF.

This chain links TRBV4-1 with TRBJ2-3, with TRBD2 as a possible D gene (6 bases). CDR1 and CDR2 (germline): MGHRA, YSYEKL. V was trimmed by 5 bases and J by 1 base, leaving 7 bases between them. The CDR3 has 13 residues. The CDR3 DNA reads TGCGCCAGCAGCACGGGAGGCACAGATACGCAGTATTTT. As protein: CASSTGGTDTQYF.

This chain connects TRBV7-9 to TRBJ1-5, with TRBD1 as a possible D gene (6 bases). Trimming pared 7 bases from V and 0 bases from J, leaving 13 bases between. CDR1 SEHNR and CDR2 FQNEAQ come from the germline V gene (reference sequence). This CDR3 contains 15 residues. As DNA, the CDR3 is TGTGCCAGCACTTCGGACAGAGATAGCAATCAGCCCCAGCATTTT. The encoded protein is CASTSDRDSNQPQHF.

The V gene is TRBV30, the J gene TRBJ2-3; unclear D gene. Trimming removed 0 bases from V and 4 bases from J, with 8 bases in between. Germline loops: CDR1 GTSNPN, CDR2 SVGIG (reference sequence). This CDR3 is built from 13 residues. CDR3 sequence reads: CAWSVRLADTQYF. For the CDR3, the DNA is TGTGCCTGGAGTGTACGACTGGCAGATACGCAGTATTTT. Full variable domain (missing parts from reference TRBV30 and TRBJ2-3): SQTIHQWPATLVQPVGSPLSLECTVEGTSNPNLYWYRQAAGRGLQLLFYSVGIGQISSEVPQNLSASRPQDRQFILSSKKLLLSDSGFYLCAWSVRLADTQYFGPGTRLTVL.

Notes on this clone: At the DNA level, this CDR3 is encoded by other sequences in the same sample as well. This sequence joins TRBV18 and TRBJ1-1; D uncertain. The CDR3 runs 13 residues. V shed 3 bases and J shed 1 base, with 6 bases lying between them. Germline V gives CDR1 KGHSH, CDR2 LQKENI. In DNA form, the CDR3 reads TGTGCCAGCTCACCGCGCACGAACACTGAAGCTTTCTTT. This translates into CASSPRTNTEAFF.

The table lists this clone with a count of one. The chain employs TRBV27 and TRBJ2-1; the match to TRBD2 covers 7 bases. The germline V gene encodes CDR1 MNHEY and CDR2 SMNVEV (reference sequence). The ends lost 5 bases at V and 3 bases at J; junction bases unmatched: 7. This CDR3 is 15 amino acids long. The CDR3 spells CASSTSGGGYNEQFF. CDR3 nucleotide sequence: TGTGCCAGCAGTACAAGTGGCGGGGGCTACAATGAGCAGTTCTTC.

The rearrangement joins TRBV27 to TRBJ2-5; 10 positions match TRBD1. Germline CDR1 and CDR2: MNHEY and SMNVEV (reference sequence). The CDR3 has 16 amino acids. V gave up 6 bases and J gave up 0 bases; unmatched junction bases: 7. The CDR3 spells CASSYGTGAYQETQYF. CDR3 sequence (DNA): TGTGCCAGCAGCTACGGGACAGGGGCGTACCAAGAGACCCAGTACTTC.

This clone appeared a single time. The chain employs TRBV15 and TRBJ1-1; D remains ambiguous. Between the trimmed V and J ends, which lost 0 bases and 4 bases, there was a span of 6 bases. CDR1 and CDR2 from the germline V gene are LNHNV and YYDKDF (reference sequence). The CDR3 has 13 residues. CDR3 sequence: CATSRDEGTEAFF. The DNA of the CDR3 is TGTGCCACCAGCAGAGATGAGGGCACTGAAGCTTTCTTT. The full variable domain, its missing parts supplied by reference TRBV15 and TRBJ1-1, is DAMVIQNPRYQVTQFGKPVTLSCSQTLNHNVMYWYQQKSSQAPKLLFHYYDKDFNNEADTPDNFQSRRPNTSFCFLDIRSPGLGDTAMYLCATSRDEGTEAFFGQGTRLTVV.

The chain joins TRBV6-5 to TRBJ2-1; 14 bases line up with TRBD2. The germline V gene encodes CDR1 MNHEY and CDR2 SVGAGI. J was trimmed by 8 bases and V by 8 bases; bases with no gene match: 8. The CDR3 runs 15 residues. CDR3 region: CASRWTSGGWYEQFF. CDR3 sequence (DNA): TGTGCCAGCCGGTGGACTAGCGGGGGGTGGTATGAGCAGTTCTTC.

The gene calls are TRBV19 and TRBJ1-4; 9 nucleotides line up with TRBD1. CDR1 and CDR2 from the germline V gene are LNHDA and SQIVND (reference sequence). CDR3 length equals 14 residues. The trim removed 3 bases at V and 8 bases at J, leaving 4 bases unmatched. The CDR3 here is CASSMGQGGEKLFF. DNA for the CDR3: TGTGCCAGTAGTATGGGACAGGGAGGCGAAAAACTGTTTTTT.

The chain employs TRBV7-9 and TRBJ1-5; 10 bases are shared with TRBD1. J gave up 9 bases and V 6 bases, and 8 bases lay outside the gene matches. Germline CDR1 and CDR2: SEHNR and FQNEAQ (reference sequence). The CDR3 runs 14 residues. CDR3 sequence reads: CASSPGTGARPQHF. CDR3 nucleotides: TGTGCCAGCAGTCCCGGGACAGGGGCAAGGCCCCAGCATTTT.

Here the CDR3 reads CASGPLRGNTEAFF. The CDR3 nucleotides read TGTGCCAGCGGCCCACTGCGGGGTAACACTGAAGCTTTCTTT. The V gene is TRBV7-8, the J gene TRBJ1-1, with D hard to call. The length of the CDR3 is 14 residues. V shed 8 bases and J shed 2 bases, with 15 bases lying between them. The germline gives CDR1 SGHVS, CDR2 FQNEAQ.

The chain joins TRBV18 to TRBJ1-3; D gene uncertain. The CDR3 covers 16 residues. V was shortened by 1 base and J by 0 bases, with 10 bases between the two germline ends. CDR1 and CDR2 from the germline V gene are KGHSH and LQKENI. The DNA for the CDR3 is TGTGCCAGCTCACCACTACCACAGCACTCTGGAAACACCATATATTTT. The encoded protein is CASSPLPQHSGNTIYF. The variable domain in full, completed from reference TRBV18 and TRBJ1-3, reads NAGVMQNPRHLVRRRGQEARLRCSPMKGHSHVYWYRQLPEEGLKFMVYLQKENIIDESGMPKERFSAEFPKEGPSILRIQQVVRGDSAAYFCASSPLPQHSGNTIYFGEGSWLTVV.

The chain joins TRBV5-1 to TRBJ2-5, with 9 bases that match TRBD2. Germline lookup yields CDR1 SGHRS and CDR2 YFSETQ. The CDR3 length is 16 residues. V trimming: 0 bases; J trimming: 5 bases; junction bases outside the gene matches: 8. This CDR3 reads CASSLAGGGAGETQYF. Written as DNA, the CDR3 is TGCGCCAGCAGCTTGGCGGGCGGGGGGGCCGGTGAGACCCAGTACTTC. Together with reference TRBV5-1 and TRBJ2-5, the CDR3 gives the full variable domain: KAGVTQTPRYLIKTRGQQVTLSCSPISGHRSVSWYQQTPGQGLQFLFEYFSETQRNKGNFPGRFSGRQFSNSRSEMNVSTLELGDSALYLCASSLAGGGAGETQYFGPGTRLLVL.

The chain joins TRBV20-1 to TRBJ1-2; D perhaps matches TRBD1 (6 bases). From germline, CDR1 is DFQATT and CDR2 SNEGSKA (reference sequence). The CDR3 covers 11 residues. V lost 7 bases, J lost 6 bases, and 12 bases lay in between. The CDR3 is CSGQAGHGYTF. In nucleotides, the CDR3 is TGCAGTGGACAGGCCGGTCATGGCTACACCTTC.

In its sample, this clone was seen a few times. The chain carries TRBV12-5 and TRBJ2-7; D perhaps matches TRBD1 (6 bases). The CDR3 sequence is 12 residues long. Germline lookup yields CDR1 LGHNT and CDR2 FRNRAP. V shed 3 bases and J shed 6 bases, with 9 bases lying between them. CDR3 in DNA: TGTGCTAGTGGTTTATGGGGGCTCGAGCAGTACTTC. As protein: CASGLWGLEQYF.

This rearrangement joins TRBV6-2 or TRBV6-3 to TRBJ2-7; 7 bases line up with TRBD1. Looked up from germline, CDR1 is MNHEY and CDR2 is SVGEGT. This CDR3 has 15 residues. With V trimmed by 2 bases and J by 3 bases, 7 bases remained unmatched. CDR3 bases: TGTGCCAGCAGTTACCCCACGACAGGGAGCTACGAGCAGTACTTC. Protein: CASSYPTTGSYEQYF.

CDR3 sequence reads: CASQLRGENTEAFF. The CDR3 DNA reads as TGCGCCAGCCAACTCAGGGGCGAGAACACTGAAGCTTTCTTT. This chain links TRBV4-3 with TRBJ1-1, with D maybe TRBD1 (6 bases). Germline V CDR1 and CDR2: LGHNA, YSLEER. The germline V and J ends were trimmed by 8 bases and 1 base, with 14 bases remaining between them. This CDR3 comprises 14 residues.

The V and J genes are TRBV4-1 and TRBJ1-4; D uncertain. Trimming left V 1 base short and J 3 bases short, with 12 bases between. The CDR3 consists of 16 residues. The V gene's germline CDR1 is MGHRA and CDR2 YSYEKL. In DNA, the CDR3 is TGCGCCAGCAGCCAAGCCCCCACCGGAGCTAATGAAAAACTGTTTTTT. As protein: CASSQAPTGANEKLFF.

V gene TRBV30 combines with J gene TRBJ2-7; TRBD2 matches 9 bases. The germline gives CDR1 GTSNPN, CDR2 SVGIG (reference sequence). The CDR3 contains 16 residues. J was trimmed by 1 base and V by 1 base; bases with no gene match: 8. The CDR3 loop is CAWSAPRGLASYEQYF. For the CDR3, the DNA is TGTGCCTGGAGTGCGCCCCGGGGACTAGCATCCTACGAGCAGTACTTC.